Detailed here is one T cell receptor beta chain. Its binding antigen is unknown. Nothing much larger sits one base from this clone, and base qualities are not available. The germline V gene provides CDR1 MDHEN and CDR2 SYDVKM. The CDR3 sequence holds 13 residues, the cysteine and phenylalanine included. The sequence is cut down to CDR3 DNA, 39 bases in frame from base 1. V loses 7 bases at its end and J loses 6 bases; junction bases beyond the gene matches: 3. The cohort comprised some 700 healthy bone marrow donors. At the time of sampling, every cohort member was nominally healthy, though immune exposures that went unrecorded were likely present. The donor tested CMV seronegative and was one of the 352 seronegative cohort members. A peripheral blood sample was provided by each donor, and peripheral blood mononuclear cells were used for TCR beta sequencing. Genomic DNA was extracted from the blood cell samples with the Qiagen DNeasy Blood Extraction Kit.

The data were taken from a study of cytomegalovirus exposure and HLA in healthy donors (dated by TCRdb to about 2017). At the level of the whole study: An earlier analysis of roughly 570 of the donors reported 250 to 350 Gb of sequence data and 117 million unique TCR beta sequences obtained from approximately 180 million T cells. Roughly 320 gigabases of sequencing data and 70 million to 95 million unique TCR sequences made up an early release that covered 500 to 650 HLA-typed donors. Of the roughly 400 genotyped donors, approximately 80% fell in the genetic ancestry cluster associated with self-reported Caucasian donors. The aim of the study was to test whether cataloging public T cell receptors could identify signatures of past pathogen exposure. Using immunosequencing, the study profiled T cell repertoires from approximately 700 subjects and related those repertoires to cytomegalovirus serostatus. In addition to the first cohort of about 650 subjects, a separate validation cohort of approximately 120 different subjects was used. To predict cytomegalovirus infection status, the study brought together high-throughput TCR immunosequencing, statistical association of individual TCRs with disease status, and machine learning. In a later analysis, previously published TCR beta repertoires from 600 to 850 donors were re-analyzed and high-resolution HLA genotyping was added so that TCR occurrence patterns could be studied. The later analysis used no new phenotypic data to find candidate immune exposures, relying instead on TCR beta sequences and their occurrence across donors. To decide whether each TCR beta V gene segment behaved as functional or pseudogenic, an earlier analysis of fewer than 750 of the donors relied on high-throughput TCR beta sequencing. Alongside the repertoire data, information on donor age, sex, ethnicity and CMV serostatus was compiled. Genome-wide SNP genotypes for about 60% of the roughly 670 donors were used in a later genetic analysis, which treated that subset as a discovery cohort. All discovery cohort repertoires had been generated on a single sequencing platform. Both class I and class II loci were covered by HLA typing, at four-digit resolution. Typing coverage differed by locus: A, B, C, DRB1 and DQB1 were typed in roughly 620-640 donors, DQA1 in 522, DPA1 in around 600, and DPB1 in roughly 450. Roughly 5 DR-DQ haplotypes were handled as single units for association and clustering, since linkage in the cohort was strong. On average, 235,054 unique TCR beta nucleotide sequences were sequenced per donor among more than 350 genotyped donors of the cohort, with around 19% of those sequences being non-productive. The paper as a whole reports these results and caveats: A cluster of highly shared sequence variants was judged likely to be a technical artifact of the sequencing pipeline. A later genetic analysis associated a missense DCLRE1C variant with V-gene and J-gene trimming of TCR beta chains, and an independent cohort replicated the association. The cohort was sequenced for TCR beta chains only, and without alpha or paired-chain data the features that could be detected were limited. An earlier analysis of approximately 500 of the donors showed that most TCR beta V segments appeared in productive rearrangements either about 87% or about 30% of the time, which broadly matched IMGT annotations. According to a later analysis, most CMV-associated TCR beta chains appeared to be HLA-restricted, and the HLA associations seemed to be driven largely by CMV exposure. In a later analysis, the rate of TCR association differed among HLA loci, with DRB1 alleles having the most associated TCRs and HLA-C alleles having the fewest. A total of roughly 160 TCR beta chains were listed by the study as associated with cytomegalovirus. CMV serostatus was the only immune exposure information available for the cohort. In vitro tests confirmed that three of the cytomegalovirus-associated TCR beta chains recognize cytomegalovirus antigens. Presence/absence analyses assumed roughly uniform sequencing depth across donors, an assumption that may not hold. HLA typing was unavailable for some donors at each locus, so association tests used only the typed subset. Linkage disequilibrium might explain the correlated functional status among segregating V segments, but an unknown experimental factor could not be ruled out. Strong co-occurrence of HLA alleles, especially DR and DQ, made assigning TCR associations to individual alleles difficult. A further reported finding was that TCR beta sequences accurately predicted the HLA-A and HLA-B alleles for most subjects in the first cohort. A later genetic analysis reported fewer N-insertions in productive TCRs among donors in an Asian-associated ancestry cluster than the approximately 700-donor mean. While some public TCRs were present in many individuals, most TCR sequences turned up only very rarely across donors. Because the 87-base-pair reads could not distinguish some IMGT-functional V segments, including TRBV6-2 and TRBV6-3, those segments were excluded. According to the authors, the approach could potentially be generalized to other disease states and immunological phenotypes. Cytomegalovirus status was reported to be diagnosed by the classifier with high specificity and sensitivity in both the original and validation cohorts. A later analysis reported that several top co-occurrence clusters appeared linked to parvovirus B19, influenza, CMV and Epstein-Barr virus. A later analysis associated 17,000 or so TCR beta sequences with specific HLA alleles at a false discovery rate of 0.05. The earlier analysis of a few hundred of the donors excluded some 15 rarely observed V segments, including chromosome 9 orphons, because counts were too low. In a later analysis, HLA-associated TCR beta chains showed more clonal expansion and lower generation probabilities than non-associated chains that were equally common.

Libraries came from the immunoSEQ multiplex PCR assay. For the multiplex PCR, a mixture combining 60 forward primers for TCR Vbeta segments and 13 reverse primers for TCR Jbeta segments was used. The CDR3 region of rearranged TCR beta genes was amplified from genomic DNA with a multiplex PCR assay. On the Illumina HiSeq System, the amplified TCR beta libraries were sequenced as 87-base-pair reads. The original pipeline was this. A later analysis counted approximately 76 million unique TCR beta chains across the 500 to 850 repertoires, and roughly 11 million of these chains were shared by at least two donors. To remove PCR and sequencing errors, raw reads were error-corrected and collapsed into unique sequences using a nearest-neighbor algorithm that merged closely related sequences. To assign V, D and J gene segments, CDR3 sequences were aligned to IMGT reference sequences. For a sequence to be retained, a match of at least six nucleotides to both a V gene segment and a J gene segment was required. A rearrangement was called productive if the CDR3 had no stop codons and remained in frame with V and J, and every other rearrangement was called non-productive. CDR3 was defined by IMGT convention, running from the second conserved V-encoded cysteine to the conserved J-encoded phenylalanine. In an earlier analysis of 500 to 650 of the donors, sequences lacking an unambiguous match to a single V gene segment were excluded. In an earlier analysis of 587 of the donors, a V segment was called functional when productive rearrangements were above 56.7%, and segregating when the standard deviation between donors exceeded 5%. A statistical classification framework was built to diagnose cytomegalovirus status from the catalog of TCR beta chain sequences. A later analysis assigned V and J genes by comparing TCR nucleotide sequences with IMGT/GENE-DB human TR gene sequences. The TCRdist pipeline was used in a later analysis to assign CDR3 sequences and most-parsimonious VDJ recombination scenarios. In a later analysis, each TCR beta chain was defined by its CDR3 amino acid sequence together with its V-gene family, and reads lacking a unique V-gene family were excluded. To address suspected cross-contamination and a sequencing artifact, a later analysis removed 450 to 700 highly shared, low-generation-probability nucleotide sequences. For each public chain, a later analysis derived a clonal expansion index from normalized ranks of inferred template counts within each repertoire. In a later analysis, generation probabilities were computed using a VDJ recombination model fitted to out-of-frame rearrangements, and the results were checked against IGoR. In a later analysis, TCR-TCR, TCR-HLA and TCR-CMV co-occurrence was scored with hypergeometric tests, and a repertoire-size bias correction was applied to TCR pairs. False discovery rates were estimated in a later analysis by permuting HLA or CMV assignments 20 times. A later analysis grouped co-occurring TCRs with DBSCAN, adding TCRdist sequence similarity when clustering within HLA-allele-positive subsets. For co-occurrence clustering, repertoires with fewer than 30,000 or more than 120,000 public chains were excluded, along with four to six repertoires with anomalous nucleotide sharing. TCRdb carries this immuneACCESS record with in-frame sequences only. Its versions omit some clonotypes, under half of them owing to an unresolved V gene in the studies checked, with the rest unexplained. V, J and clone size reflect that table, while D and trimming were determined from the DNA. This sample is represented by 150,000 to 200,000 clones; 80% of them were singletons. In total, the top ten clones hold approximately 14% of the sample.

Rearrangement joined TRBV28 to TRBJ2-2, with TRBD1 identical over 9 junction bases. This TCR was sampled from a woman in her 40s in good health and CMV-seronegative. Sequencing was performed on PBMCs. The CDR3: CASIGQGPGELFF. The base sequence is TGTGCCAGCATTGGACAGGGGCCCGGGGAGCTGTTTTTT.